This entry features one TCR beta chain sequence. This clonotype was seen only a few times. The antigen this receptor binds is unknown. Base qualities are not provided; no much larger clone lies one nucleotide away. The data belong to a study of CD8 T cells in ankylosing spondylitis (dated by TCRdb to 2017 to 2019). Some background on the complete study: T cell receptor beta repertoires were profiled in healthy donors and ankylosing spondylitis patients so that disease-linked TCR variants could be found. The full study cohort comprised 25 ankylosing spondylitis patients and 85 to 120 healthy donors. Peripheral blood samples were taken, and synovial fluid was additionally collected from ankylosing spondylitis patients. What the authors observed across the whole study: A CD8+ phenotype was shown by the disease-linked clones, which were found at relatively low frequencies in peripheral blood. Blood from ankylosing spondylitis patients appeared to be characterized by a TCR beta motif composed of roughly 8 highly homologous amino acid variants. Some of the motif variants had been reported before in the synovial fluid and blood of reactive arthritis patients, a finding that suggests common disease-initiation mechanisms. Significant enrichment of the disease-linked clones was reported in matched synovial fluid samples from ankylosing spondylitis patients.

The run used an Illumina HiSeq 2500. TCR beta libraries were prepared by quantitative 5'-RACE with molecular barcodes. From the authors' description of their analysis: A new computational method based on a probabilistic model of VDJ rearrangement was used to identify disease-linked TCR variants. Clones were called with MiXCR by TCRdb after fastp trimmed the public reads at Q25, and only in-frame beta chains were retained. Rows with one shared CDR3 protein collapse into an entry with the most common genes and DNA. V and J calls and clone size were set by TCRdb, not the authors. This sample gives around 150,000 distinct CDR3 sequences in total; around 10% of them show up just once. The ten top clones hold around 4.1% of the sample. The germline V gene (reference sequence) yields LNHDA for CDR1 and SQIVND for CDR2. At the junction V is shortened by 1 base and J by 4 bases, with 13 bases in between. Counted from cysteine to phenylalanine, this CDR3 has 15 amino acids. Of the read, only the CDR3 DNA is kept; its 45 bases are in frame from base 1.

This sequence originates from a female donor with ankylosing spondylitis or in good health (not recorded which). Specimen: blood, either unsorted or a sorted T cell fraction (not recorded which). The chain was built from TRBV19 and TRBJ1-2; the D gene lacks a confident call. The CDR3 sequence is CASSIGPTRTYGYTF. The DNA sequence is as follows: TGTGCCAGTAGTATAGGGCCGACAAGGACCTATGGCTACACCTTC.